This entry concerns a single TCR beta chain. Its antigen is not yet known. No base quality information exists; no much larger clone differs at one position. This sample stems from a study of beta chain features in type 1 diabetes (dated by TCRdb to the late 2010s). About the investigation overall: Mean age, gender distribution, total cell number and subset yield were not different between patients and healthy donors. Naive and central memory subsets were obtained from all 30 or so donors, but regulatory and stem cell-like memory subsets were isolated from only 8 patients and roughly eight healthy donors. A total of roughly 100 million sorted cells were examined across all samples, and a strong correlation was observed between cell number per subset and RNA yield. In the study, TCRB repertoires of sorted circulating CD4+ T cell subsets from recently diagnosed type 1 diabetes patients were compared with those of matched healthy donors. Study-wide conclusions, independent of this receptor: Naive, central memory and regulatory TCRB repertoires appeared to be more alike among patients than among healthy donors. PCR may preferentially amplify shorter templates, but because patient and control samples were amplified and corrected together, any resulting skew would affect both groups equally. Type 1 diabetes patients showed a moderate but significant shortening of TCRB CDR3 length in all four CD4+ subsets. Because the HLA sub-analyses included only small numbers of individuals, any influence of HLA type on TCRB rearrangement was left unresolved. Patients with type 1 diabetes made fewer insertions and deleted more nucleotides at VDJ recombination sites, implying thymic rearrangement abnormalities. Because cDNA was sequenced instead of genomic DNA, highly expressing activated cells could be over-represented, though the groups showed no difference in activation or CD3 levels.

The entire isolated RNA was reverse transcribed using the High Capacity cDNA Reverse Transcription Kit, and thus expressed TCRB transcripts were sequenced. Deep immunoSEQ sequencing was performed on naive, central memory and regulatory T cell samples, with an average of roughly 3.3 million total reads per sample. Sorted cells were lysed in RLT buffer, and RNA was extracted using DNase-treated RNeasy Micro or Mini kits according to cell number. To prevent cross-contamination, every cell subset was processed on its own, while patient and healthy donor samples were processed together. The immunoSEQ multiplex PCR was used to amplify TCRB sequences from cDNA, generating 87-bp fragments that spanned the CDR3 region. Sequencing of the amplicons was done on the Illumina HiSeq platform. Processing in the source paper ran as follows. PCR bias was computationally corrected using synthetic template baselines, reads within Hamming distance 2 were collapsed, and singletons that could not be merged were discarded. Reads were aligned to IMGT to assign V, D and J genes, CDR3 length, and insertions or deletions at six rearrangement sites. Within each subset, clonotype counts were normalized to sorted cell number, after which true diversity and Gini coefficients were computed with the tcR R package. The overlap coefficient, calculated on TCRB nucleotide sequences, was used to quantify repertoire sharing. TCRdb provides this immuneACCESS table in a form limited to in-frame rearrangements. Some clones are lacking; in checked studies, under half of them reflect an unresolved V gene, and why the rest are absent is not known. Clone size and the V and J calls come from that table; the DNA yielded D and trimming. The sample has 40,000 to 45,000 clones on record, roughly 49% of them singletons. In total, the top ten clones hold less than 2.5% of the sample.

The germline V gene specifies LGHNA as CDR1 and YNFKEQ as CDR2. Trimmed from V: 6 bases; trimmed from J: 4 bases; junction bases lacking a gene match: 5. The CDR3 spans 15 residues, from the cysteine through the phenylalanine. Here the CDR3 DNA is all that survives: 45 bases in frame from base 1. Each donor gave one peripheral blood draw, averaging approximately 120 mL, which was collected into heparinised tubes. Naive, central memory, regulatory and stem cell-like memory CD4+ T cells were sorted on a BD FACSAria II using a panel including CD45RO, CCR7, CD25, CD127, CD95 and CD27. Purity was above 95% for every sorted population. PBMCs were isolated immediately by Lymphoprep density gradient centrifugation and stained directly without culture. To minimize batch effects, samples were stained and sorted in pairs, one healthy donor with one patient per experiment.

The chain uses TRBV4-2 and TRBJ2-2; 10 bases in the junction line up with TRBD1. The material sequenced was Tregs from blood. The meaning of the sample's cell subset or site label: regulatory CD4+ T cells. The receptor was isolated from a woman aged 18-29 years in good health. The nucleotide sequence is TGTGCCAGCAGACCGGGACAGGGGATCACCGGGGAGCTGTTTTTT. Translation gives CASRPGQGITGELFF.